These T cell receptor beta chains were read from a single sample in a study of blood T cells in healthy people across ages. TCRdb re-called the 5' RACE reads with MiXCR, one entry per CDR3 protein. The sample lists nearly 1 million distinct CDR3 sequences; 51% were seen once. Specimen: blood. Receptors were obtained from a woman aged 60 to 75 in good health. Both conserved end residues are part of each CDR3. The D gene is left open where the match is weak. The size of a clone is reported for some rows only, either as once, few or many, or as a class for expanded clones.

V	J	D	size	DNA	CDR3
TRBV6-2/TRBV6-3	TRBJ2-5	NA	few	TGTGCCAGCAGTCACTCAAAGGTACCAGAGACCCAGTACTTC	CASSHSKVPETQYF
TRBV15	TRBJ1-5	NA	NA	TGTGCCACCAGCAGAGATGGAGGTAGGGTTGGTCAGCCCCAGCATTTT	CATSRDGGRVGQPQHF
TRBV20-1	TRBJ2-7	NA	NA	TGCAGTGCTAGCCCAGTAGGGCCCCGTCCCTACGAGCAGTACTTC	CSASPVGPRPYEQYF
TRBV7-9	TRBJ2-3	NA	NA	TGTGCCAGCAGCTCCATCGCTAGGGCAGGGCGCAGCACAGATACGCAGTATTTT	CASSSIARAGRSTDTQYF
TRBV12-3/TRBV12-4	TRBJ1-6	TRBD1	NA	TGTGCCAGCAGCCATAGCGACAGGGTTAATAATTCACCCCTCCACTTT	CASSHSDRVNNSPLHF
TRBV5-6	TRBJ2-7	NA	many	TGTGCCAGCAGCTTAAGTGGAGGGATCGAATACGAGCAGTACTTC	CASSLSGGIEYEQYF
TRBV24-1	TRBJ2-3	NA	NA	TGTGCCACCAGTGACGCAGATCCGACAGATACGCAGTATTTT	CATSDADPTDTQYF
TRBV12-3/TRBV12-4	TRBJ2-3	TRBD2	NA	TGTGCCAGCAGACTAGCGGGAGGGCCTAACACAGATACGCAGTATTTT	CASRLAGGPNTDTQYF
TRBV7-9	TRBJ1-4	NA	NA	TGTGCCAGCACCGGGGAGGGTGAAAAACTGTTTTTT	CASTGEGEKLFF
TRBV20-1	TRBJ2-3	TRBD2	NA	TGCAGTGCTAGCGGCCGGACTAGCAGGAGAGCGGAAGATACGCAGTATTTT	CSASGRTSRRAEDTQYF
TRBV4-3	TRBJ2-1	TRBD2	NA	TGCGCCAGCAGCCAAGCGGGGGGGGACAATGAGCAGTTCTTC	CASSQAGGDNEQFF
TRBV3-1	TRBJ2-7	TRBD2	NA	TGTGCCAGCAGCCAAGAAAGGCGGGAGTCGTACGAGCAGTACTTC	CASSQERRESYEQYF
TRBV27	TRBJ2-3	NA	few	TGTGCCAGCAGACCTTCCGGGACACCCGCAGATACGCAGTATTTT	CASRPSGTPADTQYF
TRBV29-1	TRBJ2-1	TRBD2	NA	TGCAGCGGAGCATCTAGCGGGGCTTACAATGAGCAGTTCTTC	CSGASSGAYNEQFF
TRBV6-2/TRBV6-3	TRBJ2-7	NA	few	TGTGCCAGCAGTTACACGGCGGAGGGCCCCCACGAGCAGTACTTC	CASSYTAEGPHEQYF
TRBV28	TRBJ2-5	NA	once	TGTGCCAGTGGGTCTCCTGAGACCCAGTACTTC	CASGSPETQYF
TRBV12-3/TRBV12-4	TRBJ2-7	TRBD1	NA	TGTGCCAGCAGTTTGGTCAGGGGGCGCGAGCAGTACTTC	CASSLVRGREQYF
TRBV20-1	TRBJ2-5	TRBD2	NA	TGCAGTGCTGGACTAGCGCCAGGGACCCAGTACTTC	CSAGLAPGTQYF
TRBV20-1	TRBJ2-5	TRBD2	few	TGCAGTGCTAAGCCGGGACTAGCGGGAGTGGGGGAGACCCAGTACTTC	CSAKPGLAGVGETQYF
TRBV7-8	TRBJ2-3	TRBD2	NA	TGTGCCAGCACCGTCTTTAGCGGGAACACAGATACGCAGTATTTT	CASTVFSGNTDTQYF
TRBV4-3	TRBJ2-3	NA	few	TGCGCCAGCAGCCCGCGACAACCCACAGATACGCAGTATTTT	CASSPRQPTDTQYF
TRBV15	TRBJ2-7	NA	NA	TGTGCCACCAGCAGAGCTACCATGGGTCCCTACGAGCAGTACTTC	CATSRATMGPYEQYF
TRBV27	TRBJ2-3	TRBD2	NA	TGTGCCAGCACTCCCCGGGTCGTCCTAGCGGAAAACACAGATACGCAGTATTTT	CASTPRVVLAENTDTQYF
TRBV15	TRBJ2-6	TRBD2	few	TGTGCCACCAGCAGAGTTATAGGGGAGGGTGGGGCCAACGTCCTGACTTTC	CATSRVIGEGGANVLTF
TRBV7-9	TRBJ1-1	NA	few	TGTGCCAGCGCGAGCCCGAACACTGAAGCTTTCTTT	CASASPNTEAFF
TRBV12-3/TRBV12-4	TRBJ2-7	NA	few	TGTGCCAGCAGTTTAGCGGGAGCGCTCTTGGAGCAGTACTTC	CASSLAGALLEQYF
TRBV7-8	TRBJ2-7	NA	NA	TGTGCCAGCAGCTTAAGGGGGATAAGTGGGAGGGCCTACAATGAGCAGTACTTC	CASSLRGISGRAYNEQYF
TRBV20-1	TRBJ2-1	NA	NA	TGCAGTGCTAGATCCCCAACAGCGGCGAATGAGCAGTTCTTC	CSARSPTAANEQFF
TRBV7-2	TRBJ2-5	TRBD2	NA	TGTGCCAGCAGCTCCAGCGGGGGCCGCCCTCGCCAGACCCAGTACTTC	CASSSSGGRPRQTQYF
TRBV24-1	TRBJ2-1	NA	few	TGTGCCACCAGTGATTGGAGAGGCCCTCAAGAGCAGTTCTTC	CATSDWRGPQEQFF
TRBV4-1	TRBJ2-7	NA	NA	TGCGCCAGCAGCCAAGGGTCCACACGAGTACTATACGAGCAGTACTTC	CASSQGSTRVLYEQYF
TRBV20-1	TRBJ1-2	NA	many	TGCAGTGCTAGCCCCCCGCAACGGGCTAACTATGGCTACACCTTC	CSASPPQRANYGYTF
TRBV18	TRBJ2-5	TRBD1	NA	TGTGCCAGCTCCATGACTGGGACAGGGGGCCTAAGGAAGTACTTC	CASSMTGTGGLRKYF
TRBV14	TRBJ2-7	NA	few	TGTGCCAGCAGCCAAGATCCAGCGGGCAGCGTCTACGAGCAGTACTTC	CASSQDPAGSVYEQYF
TRBV20-1	TRBJ2-3	NA	once	TGCAGTGCTAGAGATGGCAGGGTAACAGATACGCAGTATTTT	CSARDGRVTDTQYF
TRBV11-2	TRBJ2-1	TRBD2	once	TGTGCCAGCAGCGCCCCCCTAGCGGGAGCTGAGCAGTTCTTC	CASSAPLAGAEQFF
TRBV5-1	TRBJ2-7	TRBD2	NA	TGCGCCAGCACTAAGCGGGACTCGAACCCCTACGAGCAGTACTTC	CASTKRDSNPYEQYF
TRBV20-1	TRBJ1-2	NA	NA	TGCAGTGCTAGCTCCCCTCTCGTTCCGATTAACTATGGCTACACCTTC	CSASSPLVPINYGYTF
TRBV7-3	TRBJ2-3	NA	NA	TGTGCCAGCAGCGTCCCAGGGTCAGATACGCAGTATTTT	CASSVPGSDTQYF
TRBV30	TRBJ1-5	NA	NA	TGTGCCTGGAGTGTAGCCACAGATAGCCCTAATCAGCCCCAGCATTTT	CAWSVATDSPNQPQHF
TRBV6-5	TRBJ2-1	NA	NA	TGTGCCAGCAGCCTAAGCCGGGACACCATCTACAATGAGCAGTTCTTC	CASSLSRDTIYNEQFF
TRBV10-2	TRBJ2-3	TRBD2	NA	TGCGCCAGCAGTGATTGGCTAGCGGCGGAGGTGGATACGCAGTATTTT	CASSDWLAAEVDTQYF
TRBV6-2/TRBV6-3	TRBJ1-5	NA	NA	TGTGCCAGCAGTCGCGCGGGTCGAGATCAGCCCCAGCATTTT	CASSRAGRDQPQHF
TRBV12-3/TRBV12-4	TRBJ2-1	TRBD2	once	TGTGCCACCGCTAGCGGGAGTTTTTTGGGGTTCTACAATGAGCAGTTCTTC	CATASGSFLGFYNEQFF
TRBV7-8	TRBJ2-3	NA	NA	TGTGCCAGCAGCCCAAGGCAGGGATGGGATACGCAGTATTTT	CASSPRQGWDTQYF
TRBV7-9	TRBJ2-1	NA	NA	TGTGCCAGCAGCCGCCTGGAGTTTGAGCAGTTCTTC	CASSRLEFEQFF
TRBV28	TRBJ2-3	TRBD2	NA	TGTGCCAGCAGGGGACTAGCGGGGAGGGGTACGCAGTATTTT	CASRGLAGRGTQYF
TRBV15	TRBJ1-2	NA	NA	TGTGCCACCAGCAGAGGAAACGACTATGGCTACACCTTC	CATSRGNDYGYTF
TRBV6-2/TRBV6-3	TRBJ2-3	TRBD2	NA	TGTGCCACCAGGCTAGCGGGAGGCACAGATACGCAGTATTTT	CATRLAGGTDTQYF
TRBV11-2	TRBJ2-3	NA	NA	TGTGCCAGCACCCTGGACTTTCGCACAGATACGCAGTATTTT	CASTLDFRTDTQYF
TRBV29-1	TRBJ2-5	NA	few	TGCAGCGTTGAAATCGAAGCGAGAGGTGGGCAGTACTTC	CSVEIEARGGQYF
TRBV27	TRBJ2-7	NA	few	TGTGCCAGCGGGAGTTTACACGAGCAGTACTTC	CASGSLHEQYF
TRBV2	TRBJ2-7	NA	NA	TGTGCCAGCAGTTACCGGAAGAGAACCTACGAGCAGTACTTC	CASSYRKRTYEQYF